This record looks at one TCR beta chain sequence and its context. The data were taken from a study of cytomegalovirus exposure and HLA in healthy donors. The PCR made use of 60 Vbeta and 13 Jbeta primers. Profiling relied on immunoSEQ multiplex PCR, and the TCRdb table lists in-frame clones only, not all of them. The table records fewer than 200,000 clones, 70% to 85% of them present only once. The V and J ends lost 4 bases and 6 bases, in that order; junction bases with no gene match: 9. The germline V gene has CDR1 SGHDT and CDR2 YYEEEE. The CDR3 has 14 residues. The receptor was derived from a human donor in good health. The chain has TRBV5-6 and TRBJ1-2, with TRBD1 identical over 7 bases. Specimen: PBMCs. The DNA of the CDR3 is TGTGCCAGCAGCGCCGACAGGGTTGGTCATGGCTACACCTTC. Translation: CASSADRVGHGYTF.